This T cell receptor (beta chain) is drawn from a study of STAT3 mutations in large granular lymphocyte leukemia. Whole-study results and caveats: At least one immunodominant TCR beta clonotype appeared in every T-cell large granular lymphocyte leukemia patient.

Each sample's TCRbeta library yielded on average about 40,773 productive templates. The method was immunoSEQ multiplex PCR; TCRdb's version includes in-frame clones alone and lacks a portion of them. Of more than 3,500 clones detected, 82% appear once; the ten largest clones hold just under 90%. This CDR3 has 17 amino acids. In the case of this clone: Antigen: not known.

The TCR originated in a boy between 10 and 17 years old with T-cell large granular lymphocyte leukemia. Some clones in this sample may be carry-over from other donors' samples. The rearrangement links TRBV1 to TRBJ2-1; the table assigns TRBD1, which was not confirmed against the DNA. TRBV1 corresponds to a pseudogene. Sequencing was carried out using peripheral blood mononuclear cells. This CDR3 reads CTSSQPITGVWLNEQFF. The CDR3 nucleotides are TGCACCAGCAGCCAACCGATTACAGGGGTTTGGTTGAATGAGCAGTTCTTC.